These 22 T cell receptor beta chains originate from one sample sequenced in a study of Graves' ophthalmopathy and Graves' hyperthyroidism. For repertoire sequencing, the TCR beta CDR3 regions were amplified from RNA transcripts. The authors performed first-round RT-PCR with HTBI primers and then a second-round multiplex PCR. One entry per CDR3 protein results from TCRdb running MiXCR on the multiplex PCR reads. Of about 1.1 million distinct CDR3 sequences in the sample, less than 45% were seen once. Sequencing was performed on peripheral blood or thyroid tissue (not recorded which). The receptors were sampled from an adult man with Graves' hyperthyroidism.

This clonotype was detected many times. This sequence joins TRBV7-9 and TRBJ1-4; weak D call: TRBD1 (6 bases). The CDR3 length is 14 residues. Germline CDR1 is SEHNR and CDR2 is FQNEAQ (reference sequence). With 5 bases removed from V and 2 bases from J, the gap between germline ends came to 9 bases. CDR3 DNA sequence: TGTGCCAGCAGCCTTGACAGGACTAATGAAAAACTGTTTTTT. Its protein product is CASSLDRTNEKLFF.

The gene calls are TRBV20-1 and TRBJ2-7; D is ambiguous. CDR1 is DFQATT, CDR2 SNEGSKA, per germline (reference sequence). The CDR3 totals 15 residues. Trimming removed 1 base from V and 1 base from J, with 14 bases in between. The CDR3 here is CSARVTQGSSYEQYF. CDR3 bases: TGCAGTGCTAGAGTGACCCAAGGTTCATCCTACGAGCAGTACTTC.

This clonotype was picked up many times. This chain connects TRBV2 to TRBJ2-5, with TRBD2 matching over 7 bases. CDR1 and CDR2 (germline): SNHLY, FYNNEI. The CDR3 runs to 16 residues. V lost 5 bases, J lost 9 bases, and 18 bases stayed unmatched. CDR3 amino acids: CASSYLEAGTLSSQYF. The CDR3, as DNA: TGTGCCAGCAGTTACCTGGAAGCGGGGACCCTCAGCTCCCAGTACTTC. Together with reference TRBV2 and TRBJ2-5, the CDR3 gives the full variable domain: EPEVTQTPSHQVTQMGQEVILRCVPISNHLYFYWYRQILGQKVEFLVSFYNNEISEKSEIFDDQFSVERPDGSNFTLKIRSTKLEDSAMYFCASSYLEAGTLSSQYFGPGTRLLVL.

This clonotype was counted ten times or more. The chain has TRBV2 and TRBJ1-1, with D hard to call. The V and J ends lost 7 bases and 2 bases respectively, with 5 bases between them. This CDR3 region has 11 residues. CDR1 and CDR2 from the germline V gene are SNHLY and FYNNEI. CDR3 nucleotides: TGTGCCAGCAAAATCAACACTGAAGCTTTCTTT. This codes for CASKINTEAFF.

This clonotype was seen many times. The chain links TRBV2 to TRBJ2-5; D is unresolved. CDR1 is SNHLY, CDR2 FYNNEI, per germline. V dropped 2 bases and J dropped 3 bases, with 16 bases sitting between them. This CDR3 has 16 amino acids. This chain's CDR3 is CASSEPVTGEKETQYF. The CDR3 nucleotides read TGTGCCAGCAGTGAACCCGTAACCGGCGAAAAAGAGACCCAGTACTTC.

This clonotype has only a few counts. The chain uses TRBV4-1 and TRBJ2-7; TRBD1 matches 9 bases. Germline loops: CDR1 MGHRA, CDR2 YSYEKL. This CDR3 comprises 15 residues. The J segment lost 5 bases and the V segment lost 1 base, leaving 6 bases of the junction unmatched. The CDR3 DNA reads as TGCGCCAGCAGCCAAGGGGTGACAGGGGGAGACGAGCAGTACTTC. Translated: CASSQGVTGGDEQYF.

The table lists this clonotype with a count of one. The chain employs TRBV2 and TRBJ1-1; TRBD1 aligns across 8 bases. V gave up 7 bases and J gave up 5 bases; unmatched junction bases: 18. The CDR3 is made up of 17 amino acids. Germline assignment: CDR1 SNHLY and CDR2 FYNNEI. Here the CDR3 DNA reads TGTGCCAGCAATCGACAACCTCGGGGGACAGGCGGGACTGAAGCTTTCTTT. It codes for CASNRQPRGTGGTEAFF.

This clonotype came up a few times. This may come from a read error, since a much larger clone is one base off. The chain combines TRBV7-8 with TRBJ2-5, with D perhaps TRBD1 (5 bases). V was clipped by 3 bases and J by 5 bases, with 10 bases between them. Germline values: CDR1 SGHVS, CDR2 FQNEAQ. The CDR3 is 13 residues long. The CDR3, as DNA: TGTGCCAGCAGCTTCAGGGATGGGGAGACCCAGTACTTC. The encoded protein is CASSFRDGETQYF. Full variable domain (outside the CDR3, taken from reference TRBV7-8 and TRBJ2-5): GAGVSQSPRYKVAKRGQDVALRCDPISGHVSLFWYQQALGQGPEFLTYFQNEAQLDKSGLPSDRFFAERPEGSVSTLKIQRTQQEDSAVYLCASSFRDGETQYFGPGTRLLVL.

The V gene is TRBV5-6, the J gene TRBJ2-7; 7 bases are a match to TRBD2. Germline CDR1 SGHDT, CDR2 YYEEEE. There are 16 residues in the CDR3. Germline trimming cut 4 bases from V and 1 base from J; bases unmatched to any gene: 11. CDR3 region: CASSHSLGGSSYEQYF. Here the CDR3 DNA reads TGTGCCAGCAGCCATTCCTTGGGGGGGAGTTCCTACGAGCAGTACTTC.

The chain joins TRBV7-2 to TRBJ2-7, with D tentatively TRBD1 (6 bases). The CDR3 runs to 16 residues. V lost 1 base, J lost 2 bases, and 15 bases lay in between. Germline V gene data show CDR1 as SGHTA and CDR2 as FQGNSA. DNA for the CDR3: TGTGCCAGCAGCTTAGGAGGGGGAATTGGCGCCTACGAGCAGTACTTC. It translates to CASSLGGGIGAYEQYF.

V and J are TRBV7-8 and TRBJ2-7; a weak D match, TRBD2 (6 bases). Between the trimmed V and J ends, which lost 5 bases and 2 bases, there was a span of 10 bases. Germline assignment: CDR1 SGHVS and CDR2 FQNEAQ. The CDR3 runs 13 residues. In DNA, the CDR3 is TGTGCCAGCAGCAACCGGGAGCCCTACGAGCAGTACTTC. It is translated as CASSNREPYEQYF.

The genes are TRBV10-3 and TRBJ1-1; D may be TRBD1 (5 bases). The germline V gene encodes CDR1 ENHRY and CDR2 SYGVKD. The CDR3 sequence is 12 residues long. V was shortened by 3 bases and J by 5 bases, with 7 bases between the two germline ends. DNA for the CDR3: TGTGCCATCAGTGAAGGGGTGACTGAAGCTTTCTTT. Protein sequence: CAISEGVTEAFF.

This chain uses TRBV27 with TRBJ2-7; TRBD1 matches at 8 bases. The germline V gene encodes CDR1 MNHEY and CDR2 SMNVEV (reference sequence). V shed 5 bases and J 2 bases; nucleotides not matched to a gene: 8. This CDR3 contains 15 residues. CDR3 in DNA: TGTGCCAGCAGTATACTGACAGGGGCAACCTACGAGCAGTACTTC. The encoded protein is CASSILTGATYEQYF.

The V call is TRBV4-3, the J call TRBJ2-5; 8 bases match TRBD1. V trimming: 3 bases; J trimming: 3 bases; junction bases outside the gene matches: 6. CDR1 is LGHNA, CDR2 YSLEER, per germline. The CDR3 loop spans 15 amino acids. The CDR3 nucleotides are TGCGCCAGCAGCCACCTACAGGGGGGCAAAGAGACCCAGTACTTC. It translates to CASSHLQGGKETQYF.

The rearrangement links TRBV25-1 to TRBJ2-7, with 7 positions matching TRBD1. After removal of 6 bases from V and 7 bases from J, the junction contained 18 bases not matched to a gene. The germline gives CDR1 MGHDK, CDR2 SYGVNS. This CDR3 is built from 16 residues. CDR3 amino acids: CASSLLGGPRDSEQYF. The CDR3 region has the DNA TGTGCCAGCAGCTTACTCGGCGGGCCCCGGGACAGTGAGCAGTACTTC.

A note on this clonotype: The junction differs from germline at one of its ends, possibly a read error. V and J are TRBV10-3 and TRBJ1-2; D unresolved. This CDR3 is 14 amino acids long. CDR1 and CDR2 (germline): ENHRY, SYGVKD. The CDR3 DNA reads as TGTGCCAGCAGTTCCATTAGCGGGAACGTCGGCTACACCTTC. Protein product: CASSSISGNVGYTF.

V is TRBV25-1 and J is TRBJ1-1; D uncertain. The CDR3 is made up of 12 amino acids. CDR1 and CDR2 from the germline V gene are MGHDK and SYGVNS. The CDR3 DNA is TGTGCTAGCGGCGATGTATGGGGTGAAGCTTTCTTT. Its protein is CASGDVWGEAFF.

In its sample, this clonotype was seen many times. This chain connects TRBV25-1 to TRBJ2-5, with 7 bases aligning to TRBD1. The CDR3 totals 15 residues. In germline, CDR1 is MGHDK, CDR2 SYGVNS. Trimming at V came to 6 bases and at J to 4 bases, leaving 11 bases not matched to a gene. CDR3 residues: CASSEGTGVRETQYF. The CDR3 coding sequence is TGTGCCAGCAGCGAAGGTACAGGGGTGCGAGAGACCCAGTACTTC. The full variable domain, with the rest looked up from reference TRBV25-1 and TRBJ2-5, is EADIYQTPRYLVIGTGKKITLECSQTMGHDKMYWYQQDPGMELHLIHYSYGVNSTEKGDLSSESTVSRIRTEHFPLTLESARPSHTSQYLCASSEGTGVRETQYFGPGTRLLVL.

The genes are TRBV19 and TRBJ1-2; a possible D gene is TRBD1 (6 bases). Germline V lookup: CDR1 LNHDA, CDR2 SQIVND (reference sequence). With 6 bases removed from V and 5 bases from J, the gap between germline ends came to 28 bases. This CDR3 has 18 residues. The CDR3 region has the DNA TGTGCCAGTAGCCCCCTCTTGGGTATGGGGGGGCTCCTATATGGCTACACCTTC. Translation: CASSPLLGMGGLLYGYTF.

This clonotype was found many times. This chain links TRBV5-6 with TRBJ1-6; D gene ambiguous. The CDR3 has 15 amino acids. V was trimmed by 4 bases and J by 6 bases, leaving 14 bases between them. Germline-derived CDR1 and CDR2 are SGHDT and YYEEEE. The CDR3 nucleotides are TGTGCCAGCAGCACCAGACAAATCCGTAATTCACCCCTCCACTTT. Amino acids: CASSTRQIRNSPLHF.

This clonotype was seen at least ten times. The chain is built from TRBV10-2 and TRBJ2-2; perhaps TRBD1 as D (6 bases). CDR1 and CDR2 (germline): WSHSY, SAAADI. CDR3 length: 13 residues. The V end was cut by 7 bases, the J end by 8 bases, with 14 bases between. CDR3 residues: CASNDRQGGELFF. CDR3 bases: TGCGCCAGCAATGACAGGCAGGGTGGGGAGCTGTTTTTT.

This clonotype was counted between two and nine times. The chain is built from TRBV4-1 and TRBJ1-2; D is unresolved. CDR1 is MGHRA and CDR2 is YSYEKL in the germline V gene. V gave up 0 bases and J gave up 6 bases, with 11 bases separating them. The CDR3 is 14 residues long. CDR3 sequence reads: CASSQDFRTHGYTF. CDR3 in DNA: TGCGCCAGCAGCCAAGATTTCAGGACCCATGGCTACACCTTC.